This T cell receptor beta chain appears in the sequencing data of a study of molecular identifiers for immune sequencing clone quantification. Per the germline V gene, CDR1 is DFQATT and CDR2 is SNEGSKA (reference sequence). This CDR3 spans 19 amino acids. With 1 base clipped from V and 0 bases from J, the junction kept 12 bases outside the gene matches. TCRdb re-called the PCR reads through MiXCR, storing one row per CDR3 protein. Counted here are more than 95,000 distinct CDR3 sequences, more than 20% occurring once; the ten biggest clones make up around 1%. This clonotype was seen ten or more times.

This clonotype was obtained from a human donor in good health. Some libraries in this study had Jurkat cell RNA spiked in. The specimen sequenced was naive CD8+ T cells from blood, with Jurkat cell RNA spiked in. The subset denotes: FACS-sorted CD8+CD4-CCR7+CD45RA+ naive T cells. This chain joins TRBV20-1 and TRBJ2-3, with TRBD1 identical over 11 bases. CDR3 amino acids: CSARGTGTGGFQSTDTQYF. The DNA for the CDR3 is TGCAGTGCTAGAGGGACCGGGACAGGGGGGTTCCAAAGCACAGATACGCAGTATTTT.